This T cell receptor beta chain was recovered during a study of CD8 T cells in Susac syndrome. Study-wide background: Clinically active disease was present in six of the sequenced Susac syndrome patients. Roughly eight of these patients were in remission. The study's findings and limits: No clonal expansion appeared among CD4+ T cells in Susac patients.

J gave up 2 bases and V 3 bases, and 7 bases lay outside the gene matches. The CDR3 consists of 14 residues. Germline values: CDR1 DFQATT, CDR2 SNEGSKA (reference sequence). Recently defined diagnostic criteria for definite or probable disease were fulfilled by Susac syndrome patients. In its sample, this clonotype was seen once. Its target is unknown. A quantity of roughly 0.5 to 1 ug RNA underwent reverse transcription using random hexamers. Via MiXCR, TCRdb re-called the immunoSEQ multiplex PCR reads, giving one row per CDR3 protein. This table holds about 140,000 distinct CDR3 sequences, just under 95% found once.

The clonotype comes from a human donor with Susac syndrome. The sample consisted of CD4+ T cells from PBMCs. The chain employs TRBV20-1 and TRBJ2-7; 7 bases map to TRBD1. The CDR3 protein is CSASDSGQAYEQYF. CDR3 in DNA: TGCAGTGCTAGTGATTCCGGACAGGCCTACGAGCAGTACTTC.